Listed below are T cell receptor beta chains from one sample, sequenced in a study of Graves' ophthalmopathy and Graves' hyperthyroidism. TCRdb reanalysed the multiplex PCR reads using MiXCR and keeps one entry per CDR3 protein. This sample has just over 600,000 distinct CDR3 sequences, with about 20% found just once. The sequencing input was peripheral blood. The receptors were sampled from a woman aged 18-30 years with stable Graves' hyperthyroidism. Some clones in this sample may be carry-over from other donors' samples. CDR3s include the opening cysteine and the closing phenylalanine or tryptophan. D genes are given only for firm matches. Size values are once, few and many counts, or a class for expanded clones, and some rows have none.

CDR3 protein,CDR3 DNA,D gene,clone size,J gene,V gene
CASSYFPGTGDGNTIYF,TGTGCCAGCAGTTACTTCCCCGGGACAGGGGATGGAAACACCATATATTTT,TRBD1,many,TRBJ1-3,TRBV6-5
CASVRIRDTEAFF,TGTGCCAGCGTACGGATTCGCGACACTGAAGCTTTCTTT,-,-,TRBJ1-1,TRBV6-2/TRBV6-3
CASSLSGGRVEQYF,TGTGCCAGCAGCCTTAGCGGGGGGCGGGTCGAGCAGTACTTC,TRBD2,few,TRBJ2-7,TRBV7-2
CASSIGDRWDTEAFF,TGTGCCAGTAGTATAGGAGACAGGTGGGACACTGAAGCTTTCTTT,-,-,TRBJ1-1,TRBV19
CASSGWVNRVTEAFF,TGTGCCAGCAGTGGCTGGGTAAACAGGGTCACTGAAGCTTTCTTT,-,-,TRBJ1-1,TRBV6-1
CASSYQGQSLYGYTF,TGTGCCAGCAGTTACCAGGGACAGTCCCTCTATGGCTACACCTTC,TRBD1,once,TRBJ1-2,TRBV6-2/TRBV6-3
CASSDLAESYEQYF,TGTGCCAGCAGTGACCTAGCGGAGTCCTACGAGCAGTACTTC,TRBD2,many,TRBJ2-7,TRBV6-1
CASSSARLTEAFF,TGTGCCAGCAGTTCCGCCAGACTCACTGAAGCTTTCTTT,-,many,TRBJ1-1,TRBV27
CASSYTVTAYQETQYF,TGTGCCAGCAGTTACACAGTGACAGCGTACCAAGAGACCCAGTACTTC,-,many,TRBJ2-5,TRBV6-2/TRBV6-3
CASSYTTANTKAFF,TGTGCCAGCAGTTACACGACAGCGAACACTAAAGCTTTCTTT,-,-,TRBJ1-1,TRBV6-5
CASKKNTEAFF,TGTGCCAGCAAAAAGAACACTGAAGCTTTCTTT,-,many,TRBJ1-1,TRBV12-3/TRBV12-4
CASSMRQGGSYNSPLHF,TGTGCCAGCAGCATGAGACAGGGAGGGTCCTATAATTCACCCCTCCACTTT,TRBD1,many,TRBJ1-6,TRBV5-6
CASSYQDSYEQYF,TGTGCCAGCAGTTACCAAGACAGCTACGAGCAGTACTTC,-,-,TRBJ2-7,TRBV27
CASSQGGIEAFF,TGCGCCAGCAGCCAAGGAGGTATTGAAGCTTTCTTT,-,many,TRBJ1-1,TRBV4-1
CASSPRGTSGSYEQYF,TGTGCCAGCAGCCCAAGGGGGACTAGCGGGAGCTACGAGCAGTACTTC,TRBD2,many,TRBJ2-7,TRBV9
CASSYSLYRGHGYTF,TGTGCCAGCAGTTACTCGCTTTACAGGGGGCATGGCTACACCTTC,TRBD1,-,TRBJ1-2,TRBV6-5
CASTDRANTGELFF,TGTGCCAGCACCGACAGGGCCAACACCGGGGAGCTGTTTTTT,TRBD1,-,TRBJ2-2,TRBV28
CASSTPKGGAGANVLTF,TGTGCCAGCAGCACCCCGAAGGGGGGGGCTGGGGCCAACGTCCTGACTTTC,-,many,TRBJ2-6,TRBV11-2
CASSSVLSGRTYEQYF,TGTGCCAGCAGTTCCGTTCTTAGCGGGAGAACCTACGAGCAGTACTTC,TRBD2,many,TRBJ2-7,TRBV6-2/TRBV6-3
CASSLSSGYTEAFF,TGTGCCAGCAGTTTATCGTCCGGGTACACTGAAGCTTTCTTT,-,few,TRBJ1-1,TRBV12-3/TRBV12-4
CASSFGAPYEQYF,TGTGCCAGCAGTTTCGGCGCACCCTACGAGCAGTACTTC,-,many,TRBJ2-7,TRBV28
CASSPTSSNYGYTF,TGTGCCAGCAGCCCGACGTCCTCTAACTATGGCTACACCTTC,-,-,TRBJ1-2,TRBV7-2
CASSWVSRAYGYTF,TGTGCCAGCAGTTGGGTGAGCAGGGCCTATGGCTACACCTTC,-,-,TRBJ1-2,TRBV28
CASSKTQGNSPLHF,TGCGCCAGCAGCAAGACACAGGGGAATTCACCCCTCCACTTT,TRBD1,many,TRBJ1-6,TRBV5-1
CASRSTGGGHNTIYF,TGTGCCAGCAGATCTACAGGGGGCGGACACAACACCATATATTTT,TRBD1,many,TRBJ1-3,TRBV12-3/TRBV12-4
CSAPKGTNTEAFF,TGCAGTGCCCCAAAGGGCACGAACACTGAAGCTTTCTTT,-,many,TRBJ1-1,TRBV20-1
CASTGTGSVAFF,TGTGCCAGCACCGGGACAGGCTCTGTTGCTTTCTTT,TRBD1,few,TRBJ1-1,TRBV6-1
CSARDSPRPFGSYEQYF,TGCAGTGCTAGAGATTCCCCCCGACCGTTTGGCTCCTACGAGCAGTACTTC,-,-,TRBJ2-7,TRBV20-1
CSAPRTSPRAGSVTYGYTF,TGCAGTGCTCCACGGACCTCACCCCGGGCAGGCAGTGTTACCTATGGCTACACCTTC,-,many,TRBJ1-2,TRBV20-1
CASSILAGQGGNQPQHF,TGTGCCAGTAGTATATTAGCTGGGCAGGGAGGCAATCAGCCCCAGCATTTT,-,many,TRBJ1-5,TRBV19
CASSPSGAPEQYF,TGTGCCAGCAGCCCCAGCGGGGCCCCGGAGCAGTACTTC,TRBD2,-,TRBJ2-7,TRBV3-1
CASSNRESHEQYF,TGTGCCAGTAGTAACAGGGAGTCCCACGAGCAGTACTTC,-,many,TRBJ2-7,TRBV19
CASSGPVTGWNSPLHF,TGTGCCAGCAGCGGCCCGGTGACAGGGTGGAATTCACCCCTCCACTTT,TRBD1,-,TRBJ1-6,TRBV7-2
CASSETWRDTLYQPQHF,TGTGCCAGCTCTGAAACCTGGAGGGACACTTTATATCAGCCCCAGCATTTT,-,many,TRBJ1-5,TRBV6-5
CASSLYRANSPLHF,TGTGCCAGCAGTTTATACAGGGCTAATTCACCCCTCCACTTT,-,many,TRBJ1-6,TRBV27
CAISEGASGAFF,TGTGCCATCAGTGAGGGGGCTTCTGGAGCTTTCTTT,-,many,TRBJ1-1,TRBV10-3
CASSLGPGSSEAFF,TGTGCCAGCAGCTTAGGCCCAGGTTCCTCTGAAGCTTTCTTT,-,many,TRBJ1-1,TRBV7-3
CASSYSWGYEQYF,TGTGCCAGCAGTTACTCATGGGGCTACGAGCAGTACTTC,-,-,TRBJ2-7,TRBV6-5
CAISGTGPEGEAFF,TGTGCCATCAGCGGGACAGGCCCTGAGGGTGAAGCTTTCTTT,TRBD1,many,TRBJ1-1,TRBV10-3
CSAQRQGFGTEAFF,TGCAGCGCCCAGCGACAGGGGTTCGGCACTGAAGCTTTCTTT,TRBD1,few,TRBJ1-1,TRBV29-1
CASSPWVPANTGELFF,TGTGCCAGCTCACCGTGGGTCCCCGCGAACACCGGGGAGCTGTTTTTT,-,many,TRBJ2-2,TRBV18
CASSTRLAGTGELFF,TGCGCCAGCAGCACCCGACTAGCGGGCACCGGGGAGCTGTTTTTT,TRBD2,-,TRBJ2-2,TRBV5-1